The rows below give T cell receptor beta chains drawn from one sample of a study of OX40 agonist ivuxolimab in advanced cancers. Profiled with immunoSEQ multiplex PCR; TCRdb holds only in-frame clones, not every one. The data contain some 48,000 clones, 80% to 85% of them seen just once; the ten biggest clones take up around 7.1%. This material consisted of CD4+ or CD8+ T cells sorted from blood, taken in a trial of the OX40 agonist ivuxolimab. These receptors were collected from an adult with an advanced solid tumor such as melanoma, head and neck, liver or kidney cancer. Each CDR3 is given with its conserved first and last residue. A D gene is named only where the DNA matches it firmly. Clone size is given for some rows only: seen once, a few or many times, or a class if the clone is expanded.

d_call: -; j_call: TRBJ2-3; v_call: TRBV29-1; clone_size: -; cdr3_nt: TGCAGTACCGACACAGATACGCAGTATTTT; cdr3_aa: CSTDTDTQYF
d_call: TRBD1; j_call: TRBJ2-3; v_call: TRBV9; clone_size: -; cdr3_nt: TGTGCCAGCAGCGTCGGATCCGGGACAGGGGGCGGCGGTACGCAGTATTTT; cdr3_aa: CASSVGSGTGGGGTQYF
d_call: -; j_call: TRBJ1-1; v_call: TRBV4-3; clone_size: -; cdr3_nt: TGCGCCAGCAGCCAAGGAGGCGGTCACACTGAAGCTTTCTTT; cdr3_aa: CASSQGGGHTEAFF
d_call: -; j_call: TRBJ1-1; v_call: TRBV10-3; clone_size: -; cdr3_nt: TGTGCCATCAGGCTACCCGGGACGAACACTGAAGCTTTCTTT; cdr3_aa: CAIRLPGTNTEAFF
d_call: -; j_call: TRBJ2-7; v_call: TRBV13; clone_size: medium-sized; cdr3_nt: TGTGCCAGCAGCTTAGGCAGTACCTACGAGCAGTACTTC; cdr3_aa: CASSLGSTYEQYF
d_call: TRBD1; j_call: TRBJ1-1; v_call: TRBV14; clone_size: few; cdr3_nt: TGTGCCAGCAGCCCGGGACAGGACGGCACTGAAGCTTTCTTT; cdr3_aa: CASSPGQDGTEAFF
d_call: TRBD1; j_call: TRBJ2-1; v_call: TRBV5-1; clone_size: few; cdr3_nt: TGCGCCAGTGGGACAGGGGTTAACAATGAGCAGTTCTTC; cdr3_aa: CASGTGVNNEQFF
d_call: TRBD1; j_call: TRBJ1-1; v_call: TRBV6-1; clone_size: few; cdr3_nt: TGTGCCAGCAGTGTCTTACAGGGGCTAACTGAAGCTTTCTTT; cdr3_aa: CASSVLQGLTEAFF
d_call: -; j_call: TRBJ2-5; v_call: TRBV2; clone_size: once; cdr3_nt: TGTGCCAGCAGTCCACTTAGAAGTCAAGAGACCCAGTACTTC; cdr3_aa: CASSPLRSQETQYF
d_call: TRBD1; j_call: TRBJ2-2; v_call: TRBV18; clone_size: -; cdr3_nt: TGTGCCAGAATGGCAACGGACAGGGTTCAGGGCACCGGGGAGCTGTTTTTT; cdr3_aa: CARMATDRVQGTGELFF